Described below is a single TCR beta chain sequence and its context. The target antigen is unknown. Sequencing used immunoSEQ multiplex PCR; TCRdb keeps in-frame clones, though not all of them. Among more than 50,000 clones listed, more than 70% were seen once. The sample is drawn from a study of OX40 agonist ivuxolimab in advanced cancers. Study in general: From about 20 to 79 years was the age range, with a mean of roughly 64 years, and approximately 84% were male.

Trimming took off 5 bases at V and 5 bases at J, with 10 bases between the two ends. The length of the CDR3 is 13 residues. From germline, CDR1 is SGHTA and CDR2 FQGNSA. Study results and caveats: The expanded peripheral T cells' antigen specificity was not determined. CD4+ T cells averaged fewer expanded clones than CD8+ T cells.

No patient had autoimmune disease or received systemic immunosuppression. This clonotype originated in an adult with an advanced solid tumor such as melanoma, head and neck, liver or kidney cancer. This sequence joins TRBV7-2 and TRBJ1-5, with D uncertain. The input for sequencing was CD4+ or CD8+ T cells sorted from blood, taken in a trial of the OX40 agonist ivuxolimab. As DNA, the CDR3 is TGTGCCAGCAGCGCCGGACGGTATCAGCCCCAGCATTTT. Amino acid sequence: CASSAGRYQPQHF.